The 32 T cell receptor beta chains listed next were all sequenced from one sample in a study of Ad26.COV2.S vaccination and SARS-CoV-2 variants. Treatment specified: around 19 received Ad26.COV2.S at low or high dose, single or two shots; five or six received placebo; per-sample allocation not given. Collection of samples fell on day 63 after the first vaccine or placebo injection. Assay: immunoSEQ multiplex PCR; the TCRdb copy retains only in-frame clones and omits some. The sample contains 400,000 or so clones, about 88% of which appear only once. Sequenced material: peripheral blood, taken in a trial of Ad26.COV2.S vaccine versus placebo. The source is a person between 18 and 60 years old who received the Ad26.COV2.S COVID-19 vaccine or a placebo.

In regard to this clone: The sample contains more than one DNA sequence encoding this CDR3. This chain uses TRBV6-5 with TRBJ1-2; TRBD1 might be the D (5 bases). The CDR3 runs 16 residues. V lost 3 bases and J 5 bases, leaving 19 bases between the germline ends. Germline-derived CDR1 and CDR2 are MNHEY and SVGAGI. CDR3 residues: CASSYSRTGGGYGYTF. CDR3 nucleotides: TGTGCCAGCAGTTATTCCCGGACCGGGGGGGGGTATGGCTACACCTTC.

This chain connects TRBV24-1 to TRBJ1-2, with D maybe TRBD1 (6 bases). Germline V gene sequence: CDR1 KGHDR, CDR2 SFDVKD. V was cut by 4 bases and J by 3 bases, with 11 bases left in between. This CDR3 contains 14 residues. CDR3 in DNA: TGTGCCACCAGTGAAAGAGGGGGGGACTATGGCTACACCTTC. Its translation: CATSERGGDYGYTF.

V and J are TRBV30 and TRBJ1-4; TRBD1 aligns across 10 bases. Losses at the gene ends were 5 bases for V and 7 bases for J; bases not matched to a gene: 4. Germline V gives CDR1 GTSNPN, CDR2 SVGIG (reference sequence). This CDR3 is built from 13 residues. CDR3 coding DNA: TGTGCCTGGGACAGGGGGCAGGGTGAAAAACTGTTTTTT. It codes for CAWDRGQGEKLFF. The whole variable domain, remainder taken from reference TRBV30 and TRBJ1-4, is SQTIHQWPATLVQPVGSPLSLECTVEGTSNPNLYWYRQAAGRGLQLLFYSVGIGQISSEVPQNLSASRPQDRQFILSSKKLLLSDSGFYLCAWDRGQGEKLFFGSGTQLSVL.

The rearrangement links TRBV14 to TRBJ2-2, with 8 bases fitting TRBD2. V lost 4 bases to trimming and J lost 7 bases; unmatched junction nucleotides: 11. The CDR3 loop spans 16 amino acids. CDR1 SGHDN and CDR2 FVKESK come from the germline V gene. CDR3 DNA sequence: TGTGCCAGCAGCCTACGGGGGGGGCCGGCTGGCGGGGAGCTGTTTTTT. The encoded protein is CASSLRGGPAGGELFF.

V gene TRBV5-6 combines with J gene TRBJ2-5; unclear D gene. Germline lookup yields CDR1 SGHDT and CDR2 YYEEEE. V was trimmed by 0 bases and J by 7 bases, leaving 7 bases between them. There are 12 residues in the CDR3. The DNA for the CDR3 is TGTGCCAGCAGCTTGGCCTTGGGGACCCAGTACTTC. This codes for CASSLALGTQYF.

The genes are TRBV11-3 and TRBJ2-7; 7 bases agree with TRBD2. V lost 0 bases and J lost 5; bases outside the gene matches: 4. The CDR3 covers 14 residues. Germline CDR1 reads SGHNT; CDR2 reads YENEEA. The chain's CDR3 is CASSLDPTSDEQYF. CDR3 DNA: TGTGCCAGCAGCTTAGACCCTACTAGCGACGAGCAGTACTTC. Based on the CDR3 plus reference TRBV11-3 and TRBJ2-7, the full variable domain is EAGVVQSPRYKIIEKKQPVAFWCNPISGHNTLYWYLQNLGQGPELLIRYENEEAVDDSQLPKDRFSAERLKGVDSTLKIQPAELGDSAVYLCASSLDPTSDEQYFGPGTRLTVT.

The chain is built from TRBV19 and TRBJ1-5; 7 bases agree with TRBD1. Germline trimming cut 5 bases from V and 1 base from J; bases unmatched to any gene: 2. CDR3 length: 14 amino acids. The germline V gene has CDR1 LNHDA and CDR2 SQIVND (reference sequence). CDR3 amino acids: CASSFRGSNQPQHF. CDR3 bases: TGTGCCAGTAGTTTCAGGGGGAGCAATCAGCCCCAGCATTTT.

V and J are TRBV7-2 and TRBJ2-2, with D perhaps TRBD2 (5 bases). Trimming pared 5 bases from V and 3 bases from J, leaving 10 bases between. There are 14 residues in the CDR3. CDR1 is SGHTA, CDR2 FQGNSA, per germline. The CDR3: CASSPPGYTGELFF. CDR3 nucleotide sequence: TGTGCCAGCAGCCCTCCGGGGTACACCGGGGAGCTGTTTTTT.

The chain recombines TRBV6-5 with TRBJ2-2; D is possibly TRBD1 or TRBD2 (6 bases each). Germline CDR1 reads MNHEY; CDR2 reads SVGAGI. This CDR3 has 15 amino acids. Trimming shortened V by 4 bases and J by 7 bases, and 16 bases separated the two germline ends. CDR3 in DNA: TGTGCCAGCAGTTCTCCGGGGGCCGGATTCGGGGAGCTGTTTTTT. Translating it yields CASSSPGAGFGELFF.

The V call is TRBV7-2, the J call TRBJ2-1; tentative D call: TRBD2 (5 bases). The CDR3 runs to 15 residues. The V gene lost 7 bases and the J gene lost 0 bases, with 13 bases spanning the gap. CDR1 is SGHTA, CDR2 FQGNSA, per germline. The CDR3 sequence: CASTITGTSYNEQFF. DNA of the CDR3: TGTGCCAGCACGATAACGGGAACCTCCTACAATGAGCAGTTCTTC.

The chain joins TRBV7-9 to TRBJ1-1; 8 nucleotides agree with TRBD1. The CDR3 runs 17 residues. Germline CDR1 is SEHNR and CDR2 is FQNEAQ (reference sequence). Germline trimming cut 4 bases from V and 5 bases from J; bases unmatched to any gene: 15. As DNA, the CDR3 is TGTGCCAGCAGCTCCCAAGTTGGACAGGGTGGATGGACTGAAGCTTTCTTT. It is translated as CASSSQVGQGGWTEAFF.

The rearrangement joins TRBV10-2 to TRBJ2-1; D might be TRBD2 (7 bases). Trimming cost V 3 bases and J 5 bases, with 17 bases left between them. This CDR3 has 16 residues. CDR1 is WSHSY and CDR2 is SAAADI in the germline V gene. CDR3 region: CASSDGWRGGNNEQFF. The DNA for the CDR3 is TGCGCCAGCAGTGATGGGTGGAGGGGGGGAAACAATGAGCAGTTCTTC.

There are a few counts of this clone. The gene calls are TRBV11-2 and TRBJ1-6, with no clear D. V lost 5 bases to trimming and J lost 0 bases, with 5 bases between them. The CDR3 runs to 14 residues. Germline CDR1 SGHAT, CDR2 FQNNGV. The CDR3 region has the DNA TGTGCCAGCAGCCCTAACTCCTATAATTCACCCCTCCACTTT. Protein product: CASSPNSYNSPLHF.

The V call is TRBV2, the J call TRBJ2-1; 9 bases map to TRBD2. Trimming removed 8 bases from V and 6 bases from J; junction bases left unmatched: 8. Germline loops: CDR1 SNHLY, CDR2 FYNNEI. This CDR3 comprises 14 residues. The CDR3 spells CASGGGELSNEQFF. The DNA for the CDR3 is TGTGCCAGCGGCGGGGGGGAATTAAGCAATGAGCAGTTCTTC. Looking up the rest from reference TRBV2 and TRBJ2-1 gives the full variable domain: EPEVTQTPSHQVTQMGQEVILRCVPISNHLYFYWYRQILGQKVEFLVSFYNNEISEKSEIFDDQFSVERPDGSNFTLKIRSTKLEDSAMYFCASGGGELSNEQFFGPGTRLTVL.

The gene calls are TRBV7-2 and TRBJ2-1; D is perhaps TRBD1 (5 bases). CDR3 length: 18 amino acids. From germline, CDR1 is SGHTA and CDR2 FQGNSA. V was shortened by 6 bases and J by 2 bases, with 23 bases between the two germline ends. The CDR3 loop reads CASSRPPQVAGTYNEQFF. The CDR3 nucleotides read TGTGCCAGCAGTCGACCTCCCCAGGTGGCAGGGACCTACAATGAGCAGTTCTTC.

The chain couples TRBV7-2 to TRBJ1-2; 7 bases are a match to TRBD1. CDR3 size: 13 residues. Looked up from germline, CDR1 is SGHTA and CDR2 is FQGNSA. Germline trimming cut 5 bases from V and 6 bases from J; bases unmatched to any gene: 6. The CDR3 DNA is TGTGCCAGCAGCCCCCAGGGGGGGAATGGCTACACCTTC. Translated, it gives CASSPQGGNGYTF. The variable domain in full, completed from reference TRBV7-2 and TRBJ1-2, reads GAGVSQSPSNKVTEKGKDVELRCDPISGHTALYWYRQSLGQGLEFLIYFQGNSAPDKSGLPSDRFSAERTGGSVSTLTIQRTQQEDSAVYLCASSPQGGNGYTFGSGTRLTVV.

The rearrangement links TRBV7-2 to TRBJ2-1; TRBD2 aligns across 8 bases. Per the germline V gene, CDR1 is SGHTA and CDR2 is FQGNSA. The length of the CDR3 is 15 residues. Trimming removed 2 bases from V and 9 bases from J; junction bases left unmatched: 9. CDR3 DNA sequence: TGTGCCAGCAGCTTATCGAGCGGGGGAGGGACTGAGCAGTTCTTC. As protein: CASSLSSGGGTEQFF.

This sequence joins TRBV27 and TRBJ1-1; D call uncertain. The V and J ends lost 5 bases and 6 bases respectively, with 16 bases between them. CDR3 length: 14 residues. Germline lookup yields CDR1 MNHEY and CDR2 SMNVEV (reference sequence). CDR3 protein: CASSTYGPGPEAFF. Written as DNA, the CDR3 is TGTGCCAGCAGTACATACGGCCCTGGGCCTGAAGCTTTCTTT.

The rearrangement uses TRBV27 and TRBJ1-2; the match to TRBD1 covers 9 bases. CDR1 MNHEY and CDR2 SMNVEV come from the germline V gene (reference sequence). The CDR3 covers 15 residues. Trimming cost V 6 bases and J 4 bases; bases outside gene matches: 9. CDR3 in DNA: TGTGCCAGCAGACAGACAGGGGGGTCCTCCTATGGCTACACCTTC. Its translation: CASRQTGGSSYGYTF.

The chain joins TRBV2 to TRBJ1-5; D perhaps matches TRBD1 (5 bases). Germline V gives CDR1 SNHLY, CDR2 FYNNEI. This CDR3 contains 14 residues. V was clipped by 2 bases and J by 6 bases, with 11 bases between them. DNA of the CDR3: TGTGCCAGCAGTGAAATCCCGGACACTCAGCCCCAGCATTTT. Amino acids: CASSEIPDTQPQHF. Drawing the rest from reference TRBV2 and TRBJ1-5, the complete variable domain is EPEVTQTPSHQVTQMGQEVILRCVPISNHLYFYWYRQILGQKVEFLVSFYNNEISEKSEIFDDQFSVERPDGSNFTLKIRSTKLEDSAMYFCASSEIPDTQPQHFGDGTRLSIL.

This chain uses TRBV29-1 with TRBJ2-3; D perhaps matches TRBD1 (5 bases). The CDR3 has 15 residues. Trimming shortened V by 7 bases and J by 0 bases, and 17 bases separated the two germline ends. Per the germline V gene, CDR1 is SQVTM and CDR2 is ANQGSEA. CDR3 loop: CSAESQGLSTDTQYF. The CDR3, as DNA: TGCAGCGCCGAAAGTCAGGGCCTGAGCACAGATACGCAGTATTTT.

This rearrangement joins TRBV19 to TRBJ1-5; the D gene is possibly TRBD1 (6 bases). This CDR3 has 16 residues. Trimming stripped 3 bases from V and 3 bases from J, with 15 bases between. CDR1 LNHDA and CDR2 SQIVND come from the germline V gene (reference sequence). In DNA form, the CDR3 reads TGTGCCAGTAGTATTGCGGCGACAGGAGCCAATCAGCCCCAGCATTTT. It yields the protein CASSIAATGANQPQHF.

The genes are TRBV7-2 and TRBJ1-1, with a weak D call TRBD1 (5 bases). The V and J ends lost 6 bases and 5 bases respectively, with 13 bases between them. The CDR3 is 13 residues long. Germline-derived CDR1 and CDR2 are SGHTA and FQGNSA. CDR3 DNA sequence: TGTGCCAGCAGTCATGGGGGAGGAACTGAAGCTTTCTTT. It specifies CASSHGGGTEAFF.

Here the CDR3 reads CASSEEGYSPLHF. For the CDR3, the DNA is TGTGCCAGCAGTGAAGAGGGGTATTCACCCCTCCACTTT. The gene calls are TRBV6-1 and TRBJ1-6; perhaps TRBD1 as D (5 bases). The germline V and J ends were trimmed by 1 base and 8 bases, with 6 bases remaining between them. CDR3 length: 13 residues. Per germline, CDR1 MNHNS and CDR2 SASEGT.

The CDR3 loop reads CASSPDREGGYTF. The CDR3 nucleotides are TGCGCCAGCAGCCCCGACAGGGAGGGCGGCTACACCTTC. The chain employs TRBV5-1 and TRBJ1-2, with TRBD1 matching 7 bases. Trimming took 4 bases from V and 8 from J; bases not matched to a gene: 8. This CDR3 comprises 13 residues. Germline CDR1 and CDR2: SGHRS and YFSETQ.

The V call is TRBV5-6, the J call TRBJ1-2; a possible D gene is TRBD1 (5 bases). Trimming shortened V by 1 base and J by 5 bases, and 18 bases separated the two germline ends. Germline CDR1 is SGHDT and CDR2 is YYEEEE. The CDR3 totals 16 residues. In nucleotides, the CDR3 is TGTGCCAGCAGCTTGTTTGGGGGAGGAGGTTTGTATGGCTACACCTTC. The encoded protein is CASSLFGGGGLYGYTF.

This rearrangement joins TRBV10-3 to TRBJ2-3; possibly TRBD2 for D (6 bases). Trimming cost V 6 bases and J 1 base, with 20 bases left between them. The germline V gene has CDR1 ENHRY and CDR2 SYGVKD. CDR3 size: 17 residues. In nucleotides, the CDR3 is TGTGCCATCAGGAAAGGGGCCTACGGGGGAGGCACAGATACGCAGTATTTT. Encoded protein: CAIRKGAYGGGTDTQYF.

This clone was counted a single time. The chain couples TRBV10-3 to TRBJ2-1; D not resolved. Germline CDR1 ENHRY, CDR2 SYGVKD. Trimming cost V 2 bases and J 9 bases, with 5 bases left between them. The CDR3 is 11 amino acids. This CDR3 reads CAISEGVEQFF. Here the CDR3 DNA reads TGTGCCATCAGTGAGGGGGTTGAGCAGTTCTTC.

The chain recombines TRBV27 with TRBJ2-5; D gene unclear. CDR3 length: 14 residues. Trimming cost V 3 bases and J 4 bases, with 12 bases left between them. CDR1 and CDR2 (germline): MNHEY, SMNVEV (reference sequence). CDR3 nucleotide sequence: TGTGCCAGCAGTTTTTTTCCAGACGGAGAGACCCAGTACTTC. It specifies CASSFFPDGETQYF.

The V gene is TRBV3-1 (or the pseudogene TRBV3-2), the J gene TRBJ1-1, with 7 positions matching TRBD1. V lost 4 bases and J lost 5; bases outside the gene matches: 7. Per the germline V gene, CDR1 is LGHDT and CDR2 is YNNKEL (reference sequence). This CDR3 is built from 14 residues. CDR3 bases: TGTGCCAGCAGCCCTCAGGACAGGCGGACTGAAGCTTTCTTT. Translating gives CASSPQDRRTEAFF.

This sequence joins TRBV6-2 or TRBV6-3 and TRBJ2-7; D is ambiguous. V was clipped by 0 bases and J by 2 bases, with 14 bases between them. This CDR3 contains 16 residues. Germline-derived CDR1 and CDR2 are MNHEY and SVGEGT. CDR3 region: CASSYSMYGGTYEQYF. The CDR3 DNA reads TGTGCCAGCAGTTACTCGATGTACGGCGGAACCTACGAGCAGTACTTC.

J is TRBJ2-1 and V is TRBV6-2 or TRBV6-3; 11 nucleotides match TRBD2. J gave up 6 bases and V 0 bases, and 7 bases lay outside the gene matches. The CDR3 spans 17 residues. Germline-derived CDR1 and CDR2 are MNHEY and SVGEGT. CDR3 residues: CASSYSPPSGGRNEQFF. The CDR3 nucleotides are TGTGCCAGCAGTTACTCGCCTCCTAGCGGGGGGCGCAATGAGCAGTTCTTC.